A single TCR beta chain is shown here with its context. As originally analysed: Using reference gene primer amplification, nucleated cell counts were estimated. Profiling relied on immunoSEQ multiplex PCR, and the TCRdb table lists in-frame clones only, not all of them. The V and J calls and clone size come from that table; D and trimming were worked out from the DNA. The data show a few hundred thousand clones, about 68% seen once. This sample was included in a study of blood T cell repertoires in COVID-19. Study context: There were acute and convalescent COVID-19 samples, and they came from the United States, Italy and Spain. PBMCs, B-cell-depleted T cells, or T cells were the source of the cDNA or gDNA that made up the material.

From germline, CDR1 is KGHSH and CDR2 LQKENI. This CDR3 is built from 15 residues. Trimming cost V 4 bases and J 5 bases, with 14 bases left between them. This receptor was obtained from a woman older than 75 with acute or convalescent COVID-19. Material for sequencing was peripheral blood. The rearrangement joins TRBV18 to TRBJ2-2; maybe TRBD1 (6 bases). The CDR3 is CASSLQGLATGELFF. For the CDR3, the DNA is TGTGCCAGCTCACTACAGGGATTGGCTACCGGGGAGCTGTTTTTT.